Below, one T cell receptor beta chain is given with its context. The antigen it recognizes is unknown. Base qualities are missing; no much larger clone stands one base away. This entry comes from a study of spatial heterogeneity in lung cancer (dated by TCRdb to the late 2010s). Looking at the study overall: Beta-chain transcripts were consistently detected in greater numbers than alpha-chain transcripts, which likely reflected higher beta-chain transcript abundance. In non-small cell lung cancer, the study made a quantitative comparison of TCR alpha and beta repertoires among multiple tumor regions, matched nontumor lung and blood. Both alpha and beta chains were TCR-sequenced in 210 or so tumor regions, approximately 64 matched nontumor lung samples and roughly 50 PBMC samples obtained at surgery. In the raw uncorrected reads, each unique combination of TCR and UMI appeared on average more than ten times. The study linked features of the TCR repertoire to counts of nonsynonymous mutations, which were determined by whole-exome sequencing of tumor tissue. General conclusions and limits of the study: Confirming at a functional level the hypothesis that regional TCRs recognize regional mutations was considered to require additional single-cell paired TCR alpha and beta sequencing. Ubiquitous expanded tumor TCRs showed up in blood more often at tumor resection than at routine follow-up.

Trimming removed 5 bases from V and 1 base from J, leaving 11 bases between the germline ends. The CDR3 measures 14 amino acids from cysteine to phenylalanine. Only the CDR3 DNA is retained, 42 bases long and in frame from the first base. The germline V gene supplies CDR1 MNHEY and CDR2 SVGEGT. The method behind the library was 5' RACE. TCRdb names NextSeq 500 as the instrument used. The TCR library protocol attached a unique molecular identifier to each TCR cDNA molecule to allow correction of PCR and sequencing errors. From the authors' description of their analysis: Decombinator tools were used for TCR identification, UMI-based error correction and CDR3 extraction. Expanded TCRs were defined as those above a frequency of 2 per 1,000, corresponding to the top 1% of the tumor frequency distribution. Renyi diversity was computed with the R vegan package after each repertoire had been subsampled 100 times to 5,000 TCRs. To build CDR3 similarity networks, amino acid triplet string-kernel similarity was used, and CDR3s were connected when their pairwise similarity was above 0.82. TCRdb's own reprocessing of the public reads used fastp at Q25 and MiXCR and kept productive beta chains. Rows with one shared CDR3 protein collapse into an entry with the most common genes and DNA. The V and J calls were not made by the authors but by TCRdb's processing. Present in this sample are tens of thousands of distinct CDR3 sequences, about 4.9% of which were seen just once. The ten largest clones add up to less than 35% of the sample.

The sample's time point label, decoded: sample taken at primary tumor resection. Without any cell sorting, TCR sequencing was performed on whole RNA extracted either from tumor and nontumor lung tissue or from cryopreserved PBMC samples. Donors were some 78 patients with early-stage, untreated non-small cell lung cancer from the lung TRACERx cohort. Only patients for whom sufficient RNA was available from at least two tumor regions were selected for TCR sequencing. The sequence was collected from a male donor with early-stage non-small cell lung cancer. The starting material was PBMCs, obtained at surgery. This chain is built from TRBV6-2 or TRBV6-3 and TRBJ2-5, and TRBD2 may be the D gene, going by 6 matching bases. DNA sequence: TGTGCCAGCAGTAGGACCGGGAGCCAAGAGACCCAGTACTTC. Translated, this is CASSRTGSQETQYF.